Included here is one T cell receptor (beta chain) sequence, with context. The antigen remains unidentified. This specimen belongs to a study of cytomegalovirus exposure and HLA in healthy donors. Findings and caveats of the study: Roughly 170 TCR beta chains were listed as cytomegalovirus-associated.

The V gene's germline CDR1 is KGHSH and CDR2 LQKENI. V lost 3 bases and J lost 0, with 13 bases in between. The CDR3 spans 16 residues. Profiling relied on immunoSEQ multiplex PCR, and the TCRdb table lists in-frame clones only, not all of them. The table includes fewer than 400,000 clones, roughly 88% detected once. This TCR was recovered from a man younger than 40 in good health and CMV-seronegative. This sequence joins TRBV18 and TRBJ2-3, with D possibly TRBD1 on 7 matching bases. The sequencing input was PBMCs. The CDR3 sequence: CASSPSGGTSTDTQYF. CDR3 bases: TGTGCCAGCTCACCGTCAGGGGGGACTAGCACAGATACGCAGTATTTT.